One sample yielded the 18 T cell receptor beta chains listed below, sequenced in a study of CD8+CD57+ T cells in acquired aplastic anemia. Genomic DNA acted as the template from which TCR beta VDJ combination and CDR3 sequence profiling were carried out. TCRdb reprocessed the reads with MiXCR, giving one entry per CDR3 protein. The sample consists of about 200,000 distinct CDR3 sequences, about 60% of them appearing once. Whoever was chosen for sequencing had shown CD8+CD57+ cell expansion by flow cytometry. The specimen was sorted CD4+, CD8+, or CD8+CD57+ T cells (not recorded which) from PBMCs. The receptors here all came from a human donor with aplastic anemia.

CDR3 residues: CASSATGQGLVGFF. CDR3 sequence (DNA): TGTGCCAGCAGCGCGACGGGACAGGGGCTAGTGGGCTTCTTT. The V and J genes are TRBV7-2 and TRBJ1-1; 10 nucleotides align to TRBD1. The CDR3 sequence is 14 residues long. Germline CDR1 and CDR2: SGHTA and FQGNSA. V lost 5 bases and J lost 14; bases outside the gene matches: 14. Filled out from reference TRBV7-2 and TRBJ1-1, the complete variable domain reads GAGVSQSPSNKVTEKGKDVELRCDPISGHTALYWYRQSLGQGLEFLIYFQGNSAPDKSGLPSDRFSAERTGGSVSTLTIQRTQQEDSAVYLCASSATGQGLVGFFGQGTRLTVV.

Concerning this clonotype itself: One end of the junction does not line up with germline, which may come from a read error. This CDR3 is CASSQNRQSSYNSPLHF. CDR3 coding DNA: TGCGCCAGCAGCCAAAACAGGCAGAGCTCCTATAATTCACCCCTCCACTTT. The chain carries TRBV7-2 and TRBJ1-6; maybe TRBD1 (5 bases). This CDR3 comprises 17 residues. Germline V CDR1 and CDR2: SGHTA, FQGNSA.

This sequence joins TRBV20-1 and TRBJ2-7; tentative D call: TRBD1 (5 bases). This CDR3 spans 14 amino acids. Germline V lookup: CDR1 DFQATT, CDR2 SNEGSKA (reference sequence). Trimming cost V 5 bases and J 0 bases, with 14 bases left between them. The CDR3 loop reads CSAEQALSSYEQYF. CDR3 DNA sequence: TGCAGTGCTGAACAGGCCCTAAGCTCCTACGAGCAGTACTTC.

The chain uses TRBV10-3 and TRBJ1-1, with 9 bases matching TRBD1. The CDR3 length is 14 residues. Germline-derived CDR1 and CDR2 are ENHRY and SYGVKD. J gave up 4 bases and V 3 bases, and 3 bases lay outside the gene matches. As DNA, the CDR3 is TGTGCCATCAGTGACGGACAGGGGACCACTGAAGCTTTCTTT. This sequence encodes CAISDGQGTTEAFF.

This chain joins TRBV24-1 and TRBJ2-7, with a tentative D call TRBD1 (5 bases). The CDR3 totals 14 residues. Trimming shortened V by 2 bases and J by 5 bases, and 12 bases separated the two germline ends. The germline V gene encodes CDR1 KGHDR and CDR2 SFDVKD. Written as DNA, the CDR3 is TGTGCCACCAGTGATTCAACAGGTGTCGACGAGCAGTACTTC. Encoded protein: CATSDSTGVDEQYF.

This clonotype was recorded many times. No DNA is shown, since the ends of the CDR3 on it are uncertain; the CDR3 is the one TCRdb lists. The rearrangement uses TRBV20-1 and TRBJ2-7; the D call of TRBD1 is as the table states it, not checked on the DNA. The CDR3 is 15 amino acids long, termini counted. Germline loops: CDR1 DFQATT, CDR2 SNEGSKA (reference sequence). The CDR3 sequence is CSARDDFGAGYEQYF.

This clonotype has only a few counts. The J gene is TRBJ2-2, the V gene TRBV5-1; D ambiguous. CDR1 and CDR2 (germline): SGHRS, YFSETQ. V was cut by 6 bases and J by 5 bases, with 17 bases left in between. This CDR3 is built from 15 residues. DNA for the CDR3: TGCGCCAGCATTACCGACCGCCCTGGGACCGGGGAGCTGTTTTTT. This encodes CASITDRPGTGELFF.

The V gene is TRBV7-3, the J gene TRBJ2-5; TRBD2 matches 8 bases. Looked up from germline, CDR1 is SGHTA and CDR2 is FQGTGA. CDR3 length: 15 residues. V gave up 5 bases and J gave up 4 bases; unmatched junction bases: 9. CDR3 sequence reads: CASSPRAGVGETQYF. The CDR3 coding sequence is TGTGCCAGCAGCCCTCGAGCGGGAGTGGGAGAGACCCAGTACTTC.

J is TRBJ2-5 and V is TRBV6-6; D possibly corresponds to TRBD2 (5 bases). The CDR3 covers 14 residues. Trimming pared 6 bases from V and 7 bases from J, leaving 18 bases between. Germline loops: CDR1 MNHNY, CDR2 SVGAGI (reference sequence). Written as DNA, the CDR3 is TGTGCCAGCAGCCCCCTCGGTTACGAGGGGACCCAGTACTTC. Translation: CASSPLGYEGTQYF.

The chain is built from TRBV12-3 or TRBV12-4 and TRBJ2-1, with D perhaps matching TRBD1 (7 bases). The CDR3 has 13 amino acids. V was clipped by 7 bases and J by 7 bases, with 14 bases between them. CDR3 residues: CASTDQGGNEQFF. DNA of the CDR3: TGTGCCAGCACAGATCAGGGGGGAAATGAGCAGTTCTTC.

This clonotype has more than one count but fewer than ten. This rearrangement joins TRBV10-3 to TRBJ2-1; D not resolved. Looked up from germline, CDR1 is ENHRY and CDR2 is SYGVKD. The CDR3 runs 11 residues. Trimming pared 2 bases from V and 6 bases from J, leaving 2 bases between. The CDR3 DNA reads TGTGCCATCAGTGAGGGCAATGAGCAGTTCTTC. Its protein product is CAISEGNEQFF.

This clonotype was counted a few times. The J gene is TRBJ1-3, the V gene TRBV15; D remains ambiguous. The CDR3 totals 16 residues. V lost 0 bases and J 1 base, leaving 10 bases between the germline ends. The germline V gene has CDR1 LNHNV and CDR2 YYDKDF (reference sequence). CDR3 amino acids: CATSRDKAMSGNTIYF. The DNA of the CDR3 is TGTGCCACCAGCAGAGATAAGGCAATGTCTGGAAACACCATATATTTT.

The gene calls are TRBV29-1 and TRBJ2-2; D is possibly TRBD1 (6 bases). The CDR3 consists of 15 residues. Germline V CDR1 and CDR2: SQVTM, ANQGSEA. Trimming pared 3 bases from V and 1 base from J, leaving 12 bases between. The CDR3 sequence is CSVDGRGENTGELFF. For the CDR3, the DNA is TGCAGCGTTGATGGCAGGGGCGAGAACACCGGGGAGCTGTTTTTT.

The chain uses TRBV7-8 and TRBJ1-2, with D unclear. The CDR3 sequence is 14 residues long. The V and J ends lost 6 bases and 2 bases respectively, with 13 bases between them. Germline V gene sequence: CDR1 SGHVS, CDR2 FQNEAQ. CDR3: CASRKRGGNYGYTF. CDR3 DNA sequence: TGTGCCAGCAGGAAGCGAGGAGGGAACTATGGCTACACCTTC. Together with reference TRBV7-8 and TRBJ1-2, the CDR3 gives the full variable domain: GAGVSQSPRYKVAKRGQDVALRCDPISGHVSLFWYQQALGQGPEFLTYFQNEAQLDKSGLPSDRFFAERPEGSVSTLKIQRTQQEDSAVYLCASRKRGGNYGYTFGSGTRLTVV.

The sample holds one count of this clonotype. The J gene is TRBJ2-7, the V gene TRBV20-1; D is possibly TRBD2 (6 bases). Trimming removed 0 bases at V and 3 bases at J, with 15 bases between. Germline loops: CDR1 DFQATT, CDR2 SNEGSKA (reference sequence). This CDR3 contains 15 residues. The CDR3 region has the DNA TGCAGTGCTAGAGATCTCCGGGACTTCAACTACGAGCAGTACTTC. Translating it yields CSARDLRDFNYEQYF.

The chain links TRBV29-1 to TRBJ2-6; D not resolved. Looked up from germline, CDR1 is SQVTM and CDR2 is ANQGSEA. Trimming removed 4 bases at V and 0 bases at J, with 10 bases between. This CDR3 is built from 15 residues. The CDR3 nucleotides read TGCAGCGTTGGGTGGGTTACCTCTGGGGCCAACGTCCTGACTTTC. It codes for CSVGWVTSGANVLTF.

This chain uses TRBV6-1 with TRBJ1-4; 11 bases match TRBD1. CDR3 length equals 17 residues. V dropped 8 bases and J dropped 1; count of bases not matched to a gene: 9. Germline CDR1 MNHNS, CDR2 SASEGT. CDR3 loop: CASEGGDRGVTNEKLFF. DNA for the CDR3: TGTGCCAGCGAAGGCGGGGACAGGGGGGTAACTAATGAAAAACTGTTTTTT.

V and J are TRBV20-1 and TRBJ2-3; D unresolved. V was shortened by 0 bases and J by 3 bases, with 22 bases between the two germline ends. From germline, CDR1 is DFQATT and CDR2 SNEGSKA (reference sequence). The CDR3 totals 18 residues. CDR3: CSARDRPRNLIGTDTQYF. The CDR3 nucleotides are TGCAGTGCTAGAGACCGACCCCGAAACCTAATCGGGACAGATACGCAGTATTTT.